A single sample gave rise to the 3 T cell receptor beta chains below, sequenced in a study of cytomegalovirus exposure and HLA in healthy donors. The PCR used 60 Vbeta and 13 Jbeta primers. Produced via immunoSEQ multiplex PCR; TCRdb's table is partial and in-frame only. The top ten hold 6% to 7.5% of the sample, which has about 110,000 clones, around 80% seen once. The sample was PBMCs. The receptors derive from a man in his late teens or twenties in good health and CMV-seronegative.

DNA for the CDR3: TGTGCCAGCAGCTCCTGGCAGGGGCGACTATCCACAGATACGCAGTATTTT. This gives the protein CASSSWQGRLSTDTQYF. The gene calls are TRBV7-8 and TRBJ2-3, with D possibly TRBD1 on 6 matching bases. V lost 4 bases, J lost 2 bases, and 19 bases lay in between. CDR1 is SGHVS and CDR2 is FQNEAQ in the germline V gene. CDR3 length: 17 residues.

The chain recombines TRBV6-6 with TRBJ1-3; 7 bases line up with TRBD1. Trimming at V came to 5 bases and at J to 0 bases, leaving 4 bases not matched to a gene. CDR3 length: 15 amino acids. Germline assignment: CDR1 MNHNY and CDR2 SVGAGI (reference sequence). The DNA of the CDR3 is TGTGCCAGCAGTACGACAGGGCCCTCTGGAAACACCATATATTTT. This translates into CASSTTGPSGNTIYF.

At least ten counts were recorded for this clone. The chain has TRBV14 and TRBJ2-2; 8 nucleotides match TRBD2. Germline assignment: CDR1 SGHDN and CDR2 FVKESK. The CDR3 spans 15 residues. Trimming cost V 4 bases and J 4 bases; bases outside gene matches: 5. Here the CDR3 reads CASSPRGDFTGELFF. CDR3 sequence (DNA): TGTGCCAGCAGCCCGCGGGGGGATTTCACCGGGGAGCTGTTTTTT.